The subject of this entry is one T cell receptor beta chain. Its antigen remains unknown. This sample is drawn from a study of regulatory T cells in long-lasting Graves disease. Study-wide background: Less than 3 months of antithyroid drugs had been taken by newly diagnosed Graves' patients.

Study outcomes and limitations: TRBV28, TRBJ1-2 and TRBJ2-5 were segments that persistent disease favored.

For TCR beta, libraries came from iRepertoire HTBI primers and Arm-PCR of CDR3 regions. TCRdb processed the multiplex PCR reads anew with MiXCR; each CDR3 protein has one entry. The sample lists around 450,000 distinct CDR3 sequences, roughly 15% occurring once. Time point: newly diagnosed GD, antithyroid drugs for less than 3 months. PBMC RNA was the source of the TCR library. Trimming stripped 6 bases from V and 8 bases from J, with 19 bases between. The CDR3 contains 14 residues. CDR1 DFQATT and CDR2 SNEGSKA come from the germline V gene (reference sequence). These same data were also listed under a study on T cells in Graves' hyperthyroidism and ophthalmopathy. According to that study: Blood also contained most expanded thyroid clonotypes above 0.001.

The V call is TRBV20-1, the J call TRBJ2-2, with D perhaps matching TRBD1 (6 bases). Source: peripheral blood mononuclear cells (PBMCs), taken at new diagnosis, from a patient treated with antithyroid drugs. The source is a man aged 35 to 55 with Graves disease. The CDR3 nucleotides read TGCAGTGCCGAAGGGACATCGCCCGAGGGGGAGCTGTTTTTT. Residues: CSAEGTSPEGELFF.